The source of this T cell receptor beta chain is a study of vaccination and CD4 T cells after COVID-19. Note on this clonotype: The antigen is not known.

Study outcomes and limitations: Counts of SARS-CoV-2-reactive clonotypes had a median that went from approximately 21 to 38, a nonsignificant change. The median proportion of reactive clones detected only post-vaccination in convalescent patients was 86.3%.

CDR1 is SEHNR and CDR2 is FQNEAQ in the germline V gene (reference sequence). Trimming took 1 base from V and 0 from J, leaving 10 bases between them. The CDR3 length is 15 residues. Treatment given: approximately nine-day PBMC culture with coronavirus spike peptide pools or control peptides (ViraFEST assay). A few million PBMCs per well were cultured with 7.5 to 10 IU/ml IL-2 and 8.5 to 10 ug/ml peptide pools. Cultured CD4+ T cells had their DNA profiled by the Oncomine TCR Beta short-read assay. MiXCR, run by TCRdb on the PCR reads, gives a single entry per CDR3 protein. Among 10,000 to 11,000 distinct CDR3 sequences listed, roughly 59% were seen once.

The clonotype originates from a human donor who had recovered from COVID-19. Sequencing used CD4+ T cells from blood, cultured in vitro. The rearrangement links TRBV7-9 to TRBJ2-7, with D possibly called TRBD1 or TRBD2 (5 bases each). The CDR3, as DNA: TGTGCCAGCAGCTTAGTGGTCGGGACCTCCTACGAGCAGTACTTC. Protein product: CASSLVVGTSYEQYF.